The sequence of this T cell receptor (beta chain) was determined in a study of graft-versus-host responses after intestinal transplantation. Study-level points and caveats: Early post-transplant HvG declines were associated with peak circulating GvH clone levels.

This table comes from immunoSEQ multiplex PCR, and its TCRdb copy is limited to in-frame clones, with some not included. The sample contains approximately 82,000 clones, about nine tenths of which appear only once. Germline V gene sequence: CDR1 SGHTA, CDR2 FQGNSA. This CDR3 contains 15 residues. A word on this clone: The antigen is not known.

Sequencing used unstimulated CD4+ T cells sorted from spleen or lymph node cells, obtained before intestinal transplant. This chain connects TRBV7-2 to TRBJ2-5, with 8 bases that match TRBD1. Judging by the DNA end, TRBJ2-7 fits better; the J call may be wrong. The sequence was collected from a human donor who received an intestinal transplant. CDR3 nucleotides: TGTGCCAGCAGCCGTAAACAGGGGGTCCGCGACGAGCAGTACTTC. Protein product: CASSRKQGVRDEQYF.